The next 10 T cell receptor beta chains were all read from a single sample in a study of PD-1 blockade in classical Hodgkin lymphoma (dated by TCRdb to about 2020). The library was made by the immunoSEQ multiplex PCR assay. TCRdb re-hosts the immuneACCESS table, in-frame sequences only. Its copies lack some clones; in the studies checked, an unresolved V gene accounts for under half of them, and the cause for the rest is not known. This sample holds around 92,000 clones; under 85% were observed only once. The top ten clones comprise 15% to 20% of the sample. Read against the paper, the sample's time point label means: cycle 4 day 1 (C4D1), after five to seven weeks of nivolumab. Every trial patient had relapsed following autologous stem cell transplantation, and prior brentuximab vedotin exposure was what differed among cohorts A, B and C. Sequenced material: peripheral blood mononuclear cells (PBMCs), taken before the fourth cycle of nivolumab. The origin of the receptors is a human donor with classical Hodgkin lymphoma.

The rearrangement uses TRBV25-1 and TRBJ1-5; 8 nucleotides match TRBD1. CDR1 is MGHDK and CDR2 is SYGVNS in the germline V gene. V was pared by 4 bases and J by 1 base, with 3 bases of the junction left unmatched. This CDR3 comprises 15 residues. CDR3 DNA sequence: TGTGCCAGCAGTGGAACAGGGGGGAGCAATCAGCCCCAGCATTTT. Translating it yields CASSGTGGSNQPQHF.

About this clone itself: The sample contains more than one DNA sequence encoding this CDR3. The CDR3 spells CSVRQGRGEQYF. The CDR3, as DNA: TGCAGCGTTAGACAGGGAAGGGGCGAACAGTACTTC. The chain employs TRBV29-1 and TRBJ2-7; 7 positions agree with TRBD1. J was trimmed by 10 bases and V by 5 bases; bases with no gene match: 11. Germline CDR1 reads SQVTM; CDR2 reads ANQGSEA. The CDR3 is 12 residues long.

This chain joins TRBV28 and TRBJ2-7; no firm D call. This CDR3 comprises 12 residues. V dropped 5 bases and J dropped 7 bases, with 12 bases sitting between them. Looked up from germline, CDR1 is MDHEN and CDR2 is SYDVKM. The CDR3 sequence is CASSQPSLEQYF. CDR3 bases: TGTGCCAGCAGTCAACCCTCACTAGAGCAGTACTTC.

The chain joins TRBV19 to TRBJ2-7, with D maybe TRBD2 (6 bases). CDR1 is LNHDA, CDR2 SQIVND, per germline (reference sequence). CDR3 length: 14 amino acids. The V and J ends lost 5 bases and 2 bases respectively, with 13 bases between them. CDR3 sequence reads: CASSVPGLPYEQYF. The CDR3 DNA reads as TGTGCCAGTAGTGTACCGGGACTCCCCTACGAGCAGTACTTC. The full variable domain, its missing parts supplied by reference TRBV19 and TRBJ2-7, is DGGITQSPKYLFRKEGQNVTLSCEQNLNHDAMYWYRQDPGQGLRLIYYSQIVNDFQKGDIAEGYSVSREKKESFPLTVTSAQKNPTAFYLCASSVPGLPYEQYFGPGTRLTVT.

This chain uses TRBV21-1 with TRBJ2-7; the table's D call, TRBD2, was not checked against the DNA. TRBV21-1 is classified as a pseudogene. The CDR3 extends over 14 amino acids. The CDR3 DNA reads as TGTGCCAGCAGCGTAGCGGGAGGAGGCTACGAGCAGTACTTC. Its translation is CASSVAGGGYEQYF.

The rearrangement links TRBV7-2 to TRBJ1-1; 9 positions agree with TRBD1. V lost 3 bases and J lost 0; bases outside the gene matches: 5. This CDR3 has 16 residues. CDR1 is SGHTA, CDR2 FQGNSA, per germline. This chain's CDR3 is CASSLTGGILNTEAFF. CDR3 bases: TGTGCCAGCAGCTTGACAGGGGGTATTCTGAACACTGAAGCTTTCTTT.

This clone has a handful of counts. The gene calls are TRBV29-1 and TRBJ2-3, with unresolved D. This CDR3 is built from 15 residues. Germline V CDR1 and CDR2: SQVTM, ANQGSEA. Trimming removed 6 bases from V and 2 bases from J, with 18 bases in between. The DNA for the CDR3 is TGCAGCGTACGAATAGGGATTGTCCCCACAGATACGCAGTATTTT. It translates to CSVRIGIVPTDTQYF.

This clone was counted between two and nine times. The chain combines TRBV6-1 with TRBJ1-2; D possibly corresponds to TRBD1 (6 bases). The ends were cut back, 8 bases at V and 5 bases at J, with 18 bases in the middle. CDR1 and CDR2 (germline): MNHNS, SASEGT. CDR3 length: 14 amino acids. The CDR3 region is CASVETGERYGYTF. Here the CDR3 DNA reads TGTGCCAGCGTAGAGACAGGAGAGAGGTATGGCTACACCTTC.

In this sample, this clone turned up once. The chain joins TRBV7-2 to TRBJ1-3, with 7 bases fitting TRBD1. Germline assignment: CDR1 SGHTA and CDR2 FQGNSA. The CDR3 contains 14 residues. V gave up 6 bases and J gave up 2 bases; unmatched junction bases: 4. CDR3 nucleotides: TGTGCCAGCAGTCCCGACAGGGCTGGAAACACCATATATTTT. Protein product: CASSPDRAGNTIYF. The full variable domain, in which reference TRBV7-2 and TRBJ1-3 provide the parts outside the CDR3, is GAGVSQSPSNKVTEKGKDVELRCDPISGHTALYWYRQSLGQGLEFLIYFQGNSAPDKSGLPSDRFSAERTGGSVSTLTIQRTQQEDSAVYLCASSPDRAGNTIYFGEGSWLTVV.

The chain couples TRBV19 to TRBJ2-7, with D unclear. V lost 2 bases, J lost 1 base, and 6 bases lay in between. The CDR3 consists of 13 residues. Germline V gene lookup returns CDR1 LNHDA and CDR2 SQIVND (reference sequence). CDR3 region: CASSISWSYEQYF. The CDR3 DNA sequence: TGTGCCAGTAGTATAAGTTGGTCCTACGAGCAGTACTTC.